The 14 T cell receptor beta chains given below trace back to one sample, sequenced in a study of cytomegalovirus exposure and HLA in healthy donors (TCRdb year 2017). The library was obtained by the immunoSEQ multiplex PCR assay. The multiplex PCR relied on a mix of 60 forward primers for TCR Vbeta segments and 13 reverse primers for TCR Jbeta segments. In its TCRdb copy, this immuneACCESS table keeps in-frame sequences only and misses some clones. Where compared with another copy, unresolved V genes explain less than half of these, and the others have no known cause. Across this sample there are roughly 180,000 clones, with over 65% seen only once. The ten largest clones add up to roughly 0.82% of the sample. The sequencing input was PBMCs. The receptors stem from a female donor in good health and CMV-seronegative.

This clone was seen only a few times. V gene TRBV2 combines with J gene TRBJ2-1, with 14 bases identical to TRBD2. The CDR3 runs to 20 residues. With 5 bases clipped from V and 6 bases from J, the junction kept 18 bases outside the gene matches. Per the germline V gene, CDR1 is SNHLY and CDR2 is FYNNEI. The CDR3 protein is CASSYLTGTSGSVGGNEQFF. The DNA of the CDR3 is TGTGCCAGCAGTTACCTAACCGGGACTAGCGGGAGTGTTGGGGGCAATGAGCAGTTCTTC.

Concerning this clone itself: Sequence at one end of the junction differs from germline and may be a read error. V gene TRBV5-1 combines with J gene TRBJ2-1; D unclear. CDR3 length equals 12 residues. Germline lookup yields CDR1 SGHRS and CDR2 YFSETQ. The CDR3 here is CASSLAYNEQFF. CDR3 nucleotides: TGCGCCAGCAGCTTGGCCTATAATGAGCAGTTCTTC.

This chain joins TRBV5-4 and TRBJ1-3; no firm D call. Germline loops: CDR1 SGHNT, CDR2 YYREEE (reference sequence). V shed 0 bases and J shed 4 bases, with 14 bases lying between them. The CDR3 is made up of 16 amino acids. This chain's CDR3 is CASSLAGGGRGNTIYF. CDR3 in DNA: TGTGCCAGCAGCTTGGCAGGAGGAGGCAGGGGAAACACCATATATTTT.

The chain joins TRBV5-6 to TRBJ1-1; TRBD1 is a possible D gene (5 bases). This CDR3 spans 15 amino acids. Looked up from germline, CDR1 is SGHDT and CDR2 is YYEEEE. Trimming pared 2 bases from V and 1 base from J, leaving 12 bases between. CDR3 nucleotides: TGTGCCAGCAGCTTTCTTACAGGCAAGAACACTGAAGCTTTCTTT. This encodes CASSFLTGKNTEAFF.

This clone was observed a few times. The chain uses TRBV10-3 and TRBJ2-7; D gene unclear. The V end lost 6 bases, the J end lost 1 base, and 7 bases lay between the germline ends. Germline CDR1 and CDR2: ENHRY and SYGVKD. There are 12 residues in the CDR3. CDR3 sequence (DNA): TGTGCCATCAGGACTCCTTCCTACGAGCAGTACTTC. Encoded protein: CAIRTPSYEQYF.

The chain recombines TRBV7-9 with TRBJ2-3; maybe TRBD2 (6 bases). This CDR3 region has 17 residues. The ends were cut back, 4 bases at V and 4 bases at J, with 21 bases in the middle. The V gene's germline CDR1 is SEHNR and CDR2 FQNEAQ (reference sequence). CDR3 loop: CASSSRGSGLRADTQYF. The CDR3, as DNA: TGTGCCAGCAGCTCGAGAGGCAGCGGGCTGCGGGCAGATACGCAGTATTTT.

This chain joins TRBV5-4 and TRBJ2-5, with D tentatively TRBD1 (5 bases). The V end was cut by 1 base, the J end by 5 bases, with 12 bases between. Germline V gene sequence: CDR1 SGHNT, CDR2 YYREEE (reference sequence). The CDR3 contains 14 residues. CDR3: CASSLQGFRETQYF. CDR3 DNA: TGTGCCAGCAGCTTGCAGGGCTTTAGGGAGACCCAGTACTTC. Supplemented by reference TRBV5-4 and TRBJ2-5, the full variable domain reads ETGVTQSPTHLIKTRGQQVTLRCSSQSGHNTVSWYQQALGQGPQFIFQYYREEENGRGNFPPRFSGLQFPNYSSELNVNALELDDSALYLCASSLQGFRETQYFGPGTRLLVL.

The chain links TRBV30 to TRBJ2-7; TRBD2 matches 11 bases. The CDR3 spans 14 residues. From germline, CDR1 is GTSNPN and CDR2 SVGIG (reference sequence). The J segment lost 4 bases and the V segment lost 5 bases, leaving 7 bases of the junction unmatched. CDR3 nucleotide sequence: TGTGCCTGGGACCCCTCTAGCGGGGGGTACGAGCAGTACTTC. Residues: CAWDPSSGGYEQYF.

In this sample, this clone turned up a few times. The V gene is TRBV18, the J gene TRBJ2-3, with D possibly TRBD1 on 6 matching bases. The germline V gene has CDR1 KGHSH and CDR2 LQKENI. This CDR3 has 17 residues. V lost 2 bases to trimming and J lost 0 bases, with 15 bases between them. The CDR3 protein is CASSPVKGTSSTDTQYF. DNA for the CDR3: TGTGCCAGCTCACCAGTTAAGGGGACATCAAGCACAGATACGCAGTATTTT.

Comments on this clone: The sample carries other DNA sequences with the same CDR3. This chain connects TRBV5-1 to TRBJ1-1; D is possibly TRBD1 (5 bases). In germline, CDR1 is SGHRS, CDR2 YFSETQ. V lost 1 base, J lost 0 bases, and 7 bases lay in between. The CDR3 totals 14 residues. The DNA of the CDR3 is TGCGCCAGCAGCTTGACAGGCATGAACACTGAAGCTTTCTTT. This sequence encodes CASSLTGMNTEAFF.

CDR3 amino acids: CASSKGQETQYF. In DNA, the CDR3 is TGTGCCAGCAGTAAGGGGCAAGAGACCCAGTACTTC. The chain carries TRBV5-4 and TRBJ2-5; perhaps TRBD1 as D (5 bases). Trimming shortened V by 5 bases and J by 2 bases, and 7 bases separated the two germline ends. The CDR3 is 12 amino acids. Germline CDR1 is SGHNT and CDR2 is YYREEE (reference sequence).

J is TRBJ2-3 and V is TRBV5-4, with D tentatively TRBD2 (7 bases). CDR1 and CDR2 (germline): SGHNT, YYREEE (reference sequence). The CDR3 spans 15 residues. Deletions cut 3 bases from V and 5 bases from J, with 16 bases between. CDR3 loop: CASSSAGGTRDTQYF. CDR3 coding DNA: TGTGCCAGCAGCTCCGCCGGGGGGACAAGAGATACGCAGTATTTT.

The V gene is TRBV7-8, the J gene TRBJ1-5, with D possibly being TRBD1 (5 bases). This CDR3 contains 15 residues. The germline V gene encodes CDR1 SGHVS and CDR2 FQNEAQ. Trimming left V 2 bases short and J 2 bases short, with 10 bases between. The DNA of the CDR3 is TGTGCCAGCAGCTTAAGAACGGGGGGCAATCAGCCCCAGCATTTT. This encodes CASSLRTGGNQPQHF.

This clone has more than one count but fewer than ten. The V gene is TRBV7-9, the J gene TRBJ2-3, with 14 positions matching TRBD2. Germline CDR1 reads SEHNR; CDR2 reads FQNEAQ (reference sequence). The ends lost 5 bases at V and 3 bases at J; junction bases unmatched: 13. This CDR3 is built from 19 residues. CDR3 coding DNA: TGTGCCAGCAGCCTCCTAGGGACTAGCGGGAGTGTCACGACAGATACGCAGTATTTT. Its protein is CASSLLGTSGSVTTDTQYF. Full variable domain (missing parts from reference TRBV7-9 and TRBJ2-3): DTGVSQNPRHKITKRGQNVTFRCDPISEHNRLYWYRQTLGQGPEFLTYFQNEAQLEKSRLLSDRFSAERPKGSFSTLEIQRTEQGDSAMYLCASSLLGTSGSVTTDTQYFGPGTRLTVL.